The rows below give T cell receptor beta chains drawn from one sample of a study of CD8+ T cells in alopecia areata. Profiled with immunoSEQ multiplex PCR; TCRdb holds only in-frame clones, not every one. Found here are 130,000 or so clones, roughly nine tenths of them singletons; the top ten hold under 15%. The sample consisted of CD8+ T cells sorted from blood, taken at week 4, from a patient treated with tofacitinib. These receptors all stem from a human donor with alopecia areata. CDR3s include the opening cysteine and the closing phenylalanine or tryptophan. Fields, in order: clone size, V gene, J gene, D gene, CDR3 protein, CDR3 DNA. D genes are given only for firm matches. Clone size is shown for a subset of rows, as once, few, many or a class of expanded clone.

.	TRBV7-2	TRBJ2-7	.	CASSLDGDEQYF	TGTGCCAGCAGCTTAGATGGCGACGAGCAGTACTTC
.	TRBV7-9	TRBJ2-1	.	CASSLDMGLNEQFF	TGTGCCAGCAGCTTGGATATGGGCCTCAATGAGCAGTTCTTC
.	TRBV25-1	TRBJ2-2	.	CASSGGAANTGELFF	TGTGCCAGCAGTGGGGGGGCAGCGAACACCGGGGAGCTGTTTTTT
.	TRBV27	TRBJ2-5	.	CASSFQGGTQYF	TGTGCCAGCAGTTTCCAAGGGGGGACCCAGTACTTC
.	TRBV15	TRBJ1-5	TRBD1	CATSRETQGSNQPQHF	TGTGCCACCAGCAGAGAGACACAGGGGAGCAATCAGCCCCAGCATTTT
.	TRBV29-1	TRBJ2-1	.	CSVVVLGGQFF	TGCAGCGTTGTAGTGCTGGGGGGGCAGTTCTTC
.	TRBV5-1	TRBJ2-7	TRBD1	CASSLMWQGVIRNYEQYF	TGCGCCAGCAGCTTGATGTGGCAGGGGGTAATTCGGAACTACGAGCAGTACTTC
.	TRBV2	TRBJ2-4	.	CASIPAVGNIQYF	TGTGCCAGCATTCCCGCAGTCGGGAACATTCAGTACTTC
.	TRBV29-1	TRBJ2-3	TRBD2	CSVVGTSGSYTSTDTQYF	TGCAGCGTTGTCGGGACTAGCGGGAGTTATACTAGCACAGATACGCAGTATTTT
.	TRBV4-1	TRBJ2-2	.	CASRLRDTLNTGELFF	TGCGCCAGCAGACTCCGGGACACCTTGAACACCGGGGAGCTGTTTTTT
.	TRBV14	TRBJ2-7	.	CASSQPVGVEDEQYF	TGTGCCAGCAGCCAGCCGGTTGGGGTGGAGGACGAGCAGTACTTC
.	TRBV11-2	TRBJ2-7	TRBD2	CASMDGRDEQYF	TGTGCCAGCATGGACGGGAGGGACGAGCAGTACTTC
.	TRBV27	TRBJ1-4	.	CASSVYNIGRGRNEKLFF	TGTGCCAGCAGTGTCTATAACATCGGGCGGGGTCGTAATGAAAAACTGTTTTTT
.	TRBV5-1	TRBJ2-7	TRBD1	CASSTGTGGYEQYF	TGCGCCAGCAGCACCGGGACAGGGGGCTACGAGCAGTACTTC
.	TRBV9	TRBJ2-7	.	CASSVGDPSSYEQYF	TGTGCCAGCAGCGTAGGAGACCCGAGCTCCTACGAGCAGTACTTC
.	TRBV27	TRBJ1-1	.	CASSRGSNTEAFF	TGTGCCAGCAGCCGTGGATCGAACACTGAAGCTTTCTTT
.	TRBV27	TRBJ2-1	TRBD2	CASSRLAGEANEQFF	TGTGCCAGCAGTAGACTAGCGGGAGAGGCCAATGAGCAGTTCTTC
.	TRBV6-1	TRBJ2-1	.	CASSERVEWNEQFF	TGTGCCAGCAGTGAACGCGTGGAGTGGAATGAGCAGTTCTTC
.	TRBV19	TRBJ2-1	.	CASTSGGDYNEQFF	.
.	TRBV29-1	TRBJ2-3	TRBD2	CSVDSSGDSTDTQYF	TGCAGCGTTGATTCAAGCGGGGACTCCACAGATACGCAGTATTTT
.	TRBV10-2	TRBJ1-1	.	CASSDPSDSLKAFF	TGCGCCAGCAGTGACCCTTCGGACAGCCTAAAAGCTTTCTTT
.	TRBV27	TRBJ2-7	TRBD2	CASSLFGEGEQYF	TGTGCCAGCAGTTTATTCGGGGAGGGCGAGCAGTACTTC
.	TRBV29-1	TRBJ2-3	.	CSVVDGSTDTQYF	TGCAGCGTTGTGGACGGGAGCACAGATACGCAGTATTTT
.	TRBV6-5	TRBJ1-2	.	CASSYSVSVNYGYTF	TGTGCCAGCAGTTACTCGGTATCTGTTAACTATGGCTACACCTTC
once	TRBV27	TRBJ2-1	.	CASSLLGGANNEQFF	TGTGCCAGCAGTTTATTAGGGGGGGCTAACAATGAGCAGTTCTTC
.	TRBV23-1	TRBJ1-5	.	CASSQSIGEDQPQHF	TGCGCCAGCAGTCAATCGATCGGGGAGGATCAGCCCCAGCATTTT
.	TRBV30	TRBJ1-6	TRBD1	CAFHPGTGLGSPLHF	TGTGCCTTCCATCCAGGGACAGGGTTGGGCTCACCCCTCCACTTT
few	TRBV6-6	TRBJ2-7	TRBD2	CASNELAGINEQYF	TGTGCCAGCAACGAACTAGCGGGAATCAACGAGCAGTACTTC
.	TRBV5-5	TRBJ2-2	.	CASSLAVELFF	TGTGCCAGCAGCTTGGCCGTGGAGCTGTTTTTT
.	TRBV27	TRBJ2-2	TRBD1	CASSPRQGAGELFF	TGTGCCAGCAGTCCGCGGCAGGGGGCCGGGGAGCTGTTTTTT
.	TRBV11-2	TRBJ2-7	TRBD1	CASSLLTGFREQYF	TGTGCCAGCAGCTTGTTGACAGGGTTTCGCGAGCAGTACTTC
.	TRBV29-1	TRBJ2-7	.	CSVVATAAEQYF	TGCAGCGTTGTGGCCACGGCCGCCGAGCAGTACTTC
.	TRBV27	TRBJ2-5	.	CASSLSLGETQYF	TGTGCCAGCAGTTTATCGCTGGGGGAGACCCAGTACTTC
once	TRBV2	TRBJ2-1	.	CASISPGKGYNEQFF	TGTGCCAGCATATCCCCCGGGAAGGGCTACAATGAGCAGTTCTTC
.	TRBV5-1	TRBJ2-3	TRBD1	CASSSGQGSDTQYF	TGCGCCAGCAGCTCCGGACAGGGCTCAGATACGCAGTATTTT
.	TRBV9	TRBJ2-7	TRBD2	CASSPPGRSYEQYF	TGTGCCAGCAGCCCACCCGGGAGGAGTTACGAGCAGTACTTC
.	TRBV11-1	TRBJ2-7	TRBD1	CASSIGQGFEQYF	TGTGCCAGCAGCATAGGACAGGGATTCGAGCAGTACTTC
few	TRBV29-1	TRBJ2-7	.	CSALETGEQYF	TGCAGCGCGTTGGAAACCGGCGAGCAGTACTTC
.	TRBV4-1	TRBJ1-1	.	CASSQTGPNTEAFF	TGCGCCAGCAGCCAAACCGGACCGAACACTGAAGCTTTCTTT
.	TRBV30	TRBJ2-7	.	CAWSARTGSYEQYF	TGTGCCTGGAGTGCACGGACGGGTAGCTACGAGCAGTACTTC
.	TRBV7-2	TRBJ2-1	.	CASSLNRVEEQFF	TGTGCCAGCAGCTTAAACAGGGTTGAGGAGCAATTCTTC
.	TRBV11-2	TRBJ2-1	.	CASSSTGMRHSYNEQFF	TGTGCCAGCAGCTCAACAGGGATGCGACACTCCTACAATGAGCAGTTCTTC
.	TRBV29-1	TRBJ1-1	TRBD1	CSVEEGRGITEAFF	TGCAGCGTTGAAGAGGGCAGGGGGATCACTGAAGCTTTCTTT
.	TRBV7-9	TRBJ2-2	.	CASSLVDDTTGELFF	TGTGCCAGCAGCTTAGTCGATGACACGACCGGGGAGCTGTTTTTT
.	TRBV19	TRBJ2-1	.	CASSMAREQFF	TGTGCCAGTAGTATGGCAAGGGAGCAGTTCTTC
.	TRBV29-1	TRBJ2-5	TRBD2	CSVEEGEASGTQETQYF	TGCAGCGTTGAAGAGGGTGAGGCTAGCGGGACCCAAGAGACCCAGTACTTC
.	TRBV5-6	TRBJ2-7	.	CASSLAGLNEQYF	TGTGCCAGCAGCTTGGCAGGGCTGAACGAGCAGTACTTC
once	TRBV6-6	TRBJ1-1	.	CASSYSRVNTEAFF	TGTGCCAGCAGTTACTCCAGGGTGAACACTGAAGCTTTCTTT
.	TRBV29-1	TRBJ2-2	TRBD1	CSVEGPGTENTGELFF	TGCAGCGTTGAAGGTCCCGGGACAGAAAACACCGGGGAGCTGTTTTTT
.	TRBV7-9	TRBJ2-5	.	CASSLAYETQYF	TGTGCCAGCAGCTTAGCTTATGAGACCCAGTACTTC
.	TRBV6-5	TRBJ2-1	.	CASSYSSFGGNSEQFF	TGTGCCAGCAGTTACTCAAGTTTTGGGGGGAACAGTGAGCAGTTCTTC
.	TRBV6-1	TRBJ2-7	TRBD1	CASRWTGGSYEQYF	TGTGCCAGCAGATGGACAGGGGGCTCCTACGAGCAGTACTTC
.	TRBV9	TRBJ1-3	.	CASSVVGSSGNTIYF	TGTGCCAGCAGCGTAGTGGGCAGCTCTGGAAACACCATATATTTT
.	TRBV15	TRBJ2-7	TRBD1	CATSGSNRGDYEQYF	TGTGCCACCAGCGGATCAAACAGGGGTGACTACGAGCAGTACTTC